The clone carrying this T cell receptor (beta chain) has more than one count but fewer than ten. The sample is drawn from a study of tumor-infiltrating lymphocytes in oesophageal squamous cell carcinoma. TCRdb itself ran the PCR reads through MiXCR, one entry per CDR3 protein. Of about 24,000 distinct CDR3 sequences listed, about 40% are singletons. The CDR3 sequence is 16 residues long. Germline V gene lookup returns CDR1 SEHNR and CDR2 FQNEAQ (reference sequence). Unmatched junction bases numbered 12, after V lost 4 bases and J lost 9 bases. The chain joins TRBV7-9 to TRBJ2-1; 10 positions agree with TRBD1. The receptor was derived from a male donor with esophageal squamous cell carcinoma. The sequenced sample was esophageal tumor tissue. CDR3 loop: CASSSQTGGGMGEQFF. The CDR3 DNA reads TGTGCCAGCAGCTCCCAGACAGGGGGCGGGATGGGTGAGCAGTTCTTC.